These 8 T cell receptor beta chains came from one sample sequenced in a study of cytomegalovirus exposure and HLA in healthy donors. Vbeta (60) and Jbeta (13) primers were used in the PCR. The method was immunoSEQ multiplex PCR; TCRdb's version includes in-frame clones alone and lacks a portion of them. The data show under 200,000 clones, approximately 80% seen once. The source material was PBMCs. Receptors originate from a man aged 18 to 29 in good health and CMV-seropositive.

The chain joins TRBV29-1 to TRBJ1-4; 9 bases line up with TRBD1. CDR3 length: 13 amino acids. CDR1 is SQVTM, CDR2 ANQGSEA, per germline. V shed 5 bases, J shed 8 bases, and the junction held 6 bases outside the gene matches. The CDR3 is CSVTRQGEEKLFF. The CDR3 DNA reads as TGCAGCGTTACCCGACAGGGGGAAGAAAAACTGTTTTTT. Together with reference TRBV29-1 and TRBJ1-4, the CDR3 gives the full variable domain: SAVISQKPSRDICQRGTSLTIQCQVDSQVTMMFWYRQQPGQSLTLIATANQGSEATYESGFVIDKFPISRPNLTFSTLTVSNMSPEDSSIYLCSVTRQGEEKLFFGSGTQLSVL.

A few counts support this clone. The chain recombines TRBV7-9 with TRBJ1-5; maybe TRBD1 (5 bases). Trimming left V 5 bases short and J 2 bases short, with 10 bases between. CDR1 SEHNR and CDR2 FQNEAQ come from the germline V gene (reference sequence). The CDR3 loop spans 14 amino acids. CDR3 region: CASSASGGNQPQHF. In DNA, the CDR3 is TGTGCCAGCAGCGCCTCGGGGGGCAATCAGCCCCAGCATTTT. Full variable domain (missing parts from reference TRBV7-9 and TRBJ1-5): DTGVSQNPRHKITKRGQNVTFRCDPISEHNRLYWYRQTLGQGPEFLTYFQNEAQLEKSRLLSDRFSAERPKGSFSTLEIQRTEQGDSAMYLCASSASGGNQPQHFGDGTRLSIL.

The chain links TRBV19 to TRBJ2-7; 7 bases are shared with TRBD1. The J segment lost 11 bases and the V segment lost 3 bases, leaving 10 bases of the junction unmatched. Germline V CDR1 and CDR2: LNHDA, SQIVND (reference sequence). The CDR3 runs 13 residues. CDR3: CASSIDRASAEYF. Written as DNA, the CDR3 is TGTGCCAGTAGTATTGACAGGGCTTCGGCGGAGTACTTC.

This clone turned up a few times. This chain joins TRBV6-1 and TRBJ1-6; unclear D gene. This CDR3 has 17 residues. CDR1 is MNHNS, CDR2 SASEGT, per germline. Trimming took 0 bases from V and 0 from J, leaving 9 bases between them. CDR3 DNA: TGTGCCAGCAGTGAAGCCTCAGGTGGCTCCTATAATTCACCCCTCCACTTT. Encoded protein: CASSEASGGSYNSPLHF.

A word on this clone: Different DNA sequences within this sample yield the same CDR3. V is TRBV27 and J is TRBJ1-1, with a possible D match to TRBD1 (5 bases). Germline-derived CDR1 and CDR2 are MNHEY and SMNVEV (reference sequence). Trimming took off 6 bases at V and 0 bases at J, with 17 bases between the two ends. This CDR3 comprises 16 residues. DNA of the CDR3: TGTGCCAGCAGCCGTTTCGGGGAGGGGATGAACACTGAAGCTTTCTTT. Its protein is CASSRFGEGMNTEAFF.

This clone was counted once. V gene TRBV4-3 combines with J gene TRBJ2-3; 7 nucleotides agree with TRBD2. V lost 0 bases and J lost 8; bases outside the gene matches: 11. The CDR3 consists of 16 residues. Per the germline V gene, CDR1 is LGHNA and CDR2 is YSLEER. The CDR3 DNA sequence: TGCGCCAGCAGCCAAGAGCCGGGGGGATCAGGTGGTACGCAGTATTTT. Its translation: CASSQEPGGSGGTQYF.

The J gene is TRBJ1-1, the V gene TRBV6-5; no firm D call. Trimming stripped 2 bases from V and 6 bases from J, with 13 bases between. CDR3 length equals 14 residues. Per germline, CDR1 MNHEY and CDR2 SVGAGI. CDR3 protein: CASSYPGGVPEAFF. The CDR3 DNA reads as TGTGCCAGCAGTTACCCGGGTGGCGTCCCTGAAGCTTTCTTT.

This chain connects TRBV10-3 to TRBJ1-3, with 8 bases identical to TRBD1. There are 15 residues in the CDR3. Germline V gene sequence: CDR1 ENHRY, CDR2 SYGVKD. With V trimmed by 0 bases and J by 8 bases, 6 bases remained unmatched. The CDR3 DNA is TGTGCCATCAGTGAGTCCTCGACAGGGGCTCACACCATATATTTT. The encoded protein is CAISESSTGAHTIYF.